The clone carrying this T cell receptor (beta chain) came up many times. The antigen is not known. Combining iRepertoire HTBI primers with Arm-PCR of CDR3 regions, the authors built TCR beta libraries. Each CDR3 protein is one row after TCRdb ran MiXCR on the multiplex PCR reads. The sample has around 400,000 distinct CDR3 sequences; around 15% are singletons. Germline V gene data show CDR1 as MDHEN and CDR2 as SYDVKM. CDR3 length: 12 amino acids. V shed 6 bases and J 12 bases; nucleotides not matched to a gene: 2. As to time point: newly diagnosed GD, antithyroid drugs for less than 3 months. From PBMCs, RNA was extracted and then used to make the TCR library. American Thyroid Association guidelines served as the basis for diagnosing Graves' disease. This sample is part of a study of regulatory T cells in long-lasting Graves disease. General study points: Favoring TRBV28, TRBJ1-2 and TRBJ2-5 was a feature seen in persistent disease.

The material was peripheral blood mononuclear cells (PBMCs), obtained at new diagnosis, from a patient treated with antithyroid drugs. This TCR came from a female donor with Graves disease. The chain carries TRBV28 and TRBJ2-1; TRBD2 matches at 13 bases. The CDR3 reads CASRLAGGTQFF. The CDR3 bases are TGTGCCAGCAGACTAGCGGGAGGGACGCAGTTCTTC.